Below, one T cell receptor beta chain is given with its context. TCRdb's table, derived via immunoSEQ multiplex PCR, lists solely in-frame clones and lacks some. The sample has some 980,000 clones; approximately 80% are singletons. Trimming at V came to 1 base and at J to 10 bases, leaving 9 bases not matched to a gene. Germline V lookup: CDR1 SEHNR, CDR2 FQNEAQ (reference sequence). The CDR3 is 15 residues long. The data are from a study of shared clonotypes between healthy human individuals. The sequence was collected from a man younger than 30 in good health. The chain has TRBV7-9 and TRBJ2-1; 8 bases fit TRBD2. What was sequenced was memory CD4+ T cells sorted from blood. Subset noted: CD45RA-negative fraction. CDR3 sequence reads: CASSLGGLGYREQFF. The CDR3 DNA reads TGTGCCAGCAGCTTAGGGGGACTAGGGTACAGGGAGCAGTTCTTC. Drawing the rest from reference TRBV7-9 and TRBJ2-1, the complete variable domain is DTGVSQNPRHKITKRGQNVTFRCDPISEHNRLYWYRQTLGQGPEFLTYFQNEAQLEKSRLLSDRFSAERPKGSFSTLEIQRTEQGDSAMYLCASSLGGLGYREQFFGPGTRLTVL.